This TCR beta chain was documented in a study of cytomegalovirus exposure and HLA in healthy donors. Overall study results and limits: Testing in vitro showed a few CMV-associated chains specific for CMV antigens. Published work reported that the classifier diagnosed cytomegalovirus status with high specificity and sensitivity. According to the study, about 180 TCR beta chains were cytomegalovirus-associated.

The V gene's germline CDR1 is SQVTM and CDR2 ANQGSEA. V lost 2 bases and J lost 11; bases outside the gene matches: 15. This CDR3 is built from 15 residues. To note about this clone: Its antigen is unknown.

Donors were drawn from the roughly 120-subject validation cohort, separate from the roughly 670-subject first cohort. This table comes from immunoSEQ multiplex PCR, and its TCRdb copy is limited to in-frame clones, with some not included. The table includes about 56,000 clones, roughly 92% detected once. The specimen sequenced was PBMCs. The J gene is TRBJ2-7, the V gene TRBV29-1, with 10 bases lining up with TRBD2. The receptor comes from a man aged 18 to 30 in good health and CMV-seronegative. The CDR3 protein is CSVELAGAPTITEYF. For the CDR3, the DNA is TGCAGCGTTGAACTAGCGGGAGCCCCTACAATTACTGAGTACTTC.